This TCR beta chain was retrieved from a study of blood T cell repertoires in COVID-19. Study background: Acute-phase and convalescent COVID-19 samples originated in the United States, Italy and Spain. PBMCs, B-cell-depleted T cells, or T cells provided the cDNA or gDNA that made up the material.

Per the original methods: Amplification of reference gene primers was used by the study to estimate nucleated cell counts. Here immunoSEQ multiplex PCR was the method, and the copy in TCRdb shows in-frame clones only, minus some. Clonal size and the V and J genes are those of that table, whereas D and trimming came from the DNA. The sample has about 240,000 clones, 86% seen once. This CDR3 region has 16 residues. V lost 5 bases and J lost 6; bases outside the gene matches: 12. The germline CDR1 and CDR2 sequences are LNHDA and SQIVND (reference sequence). The sequence was obtained from a woman aged 50 to 65 with COVID-19, enrolled during active disease. The source material was peripheral blood. V usage is TRBV19 and J usage is TRBJ2-3, with 9 bases identical to TRBD1. The CDR3 reads CASSPRGQGARDTQYF. CDR3 bases: TGTGCCAGTAGTCCCCGGGGACAGGGTGCCCGGGATACGCAGTATTTT.